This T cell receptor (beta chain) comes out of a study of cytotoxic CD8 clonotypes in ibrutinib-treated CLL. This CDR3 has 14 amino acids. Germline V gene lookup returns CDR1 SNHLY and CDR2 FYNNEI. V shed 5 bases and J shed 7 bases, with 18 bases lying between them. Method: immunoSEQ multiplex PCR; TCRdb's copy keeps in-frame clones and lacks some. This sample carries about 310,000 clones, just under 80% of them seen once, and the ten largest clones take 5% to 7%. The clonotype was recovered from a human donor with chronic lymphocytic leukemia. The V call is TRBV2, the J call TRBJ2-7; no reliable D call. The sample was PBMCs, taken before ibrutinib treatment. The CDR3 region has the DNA TGTGCCAGCAGTTTATACGGTCCCTCCCGGGAGCAGTACTTC. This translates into CASSLYGPSREQYF.